The 13 T cell receptor beta chains reported below all come from one sample, sequenced in a study of cytomegalovirus exposure and HLA in healthy donors (dated by TCRdb to the late 2010s). Libraries were prepared through the immunoSEQ multiplex PCR assay. For the multiplex PCR, a mixture combining 60 forward primers for TCR Vbeta segments and 13 reverse primers for TCR Jbeta segments was used. TCRdb provides this immuneACCESS table in a form limited to in-frame rearrangements. Some clones are lacking; in checked studies, under half of them reflect an unresolved V gene, and why the rest are absent is not known. This sample is represented by around 130,000 clones; around 74% of them were singletons. The ten largest account for about 3% of the sample. The sample consisted of PBMCs. The source of these receptors is a man between 25 and 39 years old in good health and CMV-seronegative.

The chain employs TRBV30 and TRBJ1-5; D is ambiguous. V was trimmed by 2 bases and J by 9 bases, leaving 20 bases between them. CDR1 is GTSNPN, CDR2 SVGIG, per germline (reference sequence). The CDR3 is made up of 15 amino acids. CDR3 nucleotides: TGTGCCTGGAGTCCCCGTCAGGCAGCGGGCCTGCCCCAGCATTTT. Protein product: CAWSPRQAAGLPQHF.

The genes are TRBV18 and TRBJ2-4; D remains ambiguous. The CDR3 covers 15 residues. V lost 1 base and J 0 bases, leaving 7 bases between the germline ends. Per germline, CDR1 KGHSH and CDR2 LQKENI. The CDR3: CASSPQTLAKNIQYF. The CDR3 bases are TGTGCCAGCTCACCACAAACTTTAGCCAAAAACATTCAGTACTTC.

The chain couples TRBV6-6 to TRBJ1-2; D is ambiguous. In germline, CDR1 is MNHNY, CDR2 SVGAGI (reference sequence). The V end lost 3 bases, the J end lost 4 bases, and 9 bases lay between the germline ends. The CDR3 has 13 amino acids. The CDR3 is CASSYEGSYGYTF. CDR3 nucleotide sequence: TGTGCCAGCAGTTATGAGGGCAGCTATGGCTACACCTTC.

In its sample, this clone was seen a few times. V and J are TRBV28 and TRBJ2-7; 7 bases agree with TRBD1. The CDR3 length is 14 residues. Germline CDR1 is MDHEN and CDR2 is SYDVKM. The junction had 9 bases not matched to a gene; V was cut back by 5 bases and J by 5 bases. The CDR3 reads CASSADRDRDEQYF. CDR3 DNA sequence: TGTGCCAGCAGTGCAGACAGGGATCGGGACGAGCAGTACTTC.

V is TRBV27 and J is TRBJ1-2, with 7 bases aligning to TRBD1. V shed 2 bases and J 8 bases; nucleotides not matched to a gene: 5. The germline V gene encodes CDR1 MNHEY and CDR2 SMNVEV (reference sequence). This CDR3 has 13 residues. The CDR3 reads CASSLGRGLGYTF. In DNA, the CDR3 is TGTGCCAGCAGTTTAGGTAGGGGGCTCGGCTACACCTTC.

The chain couples TRBV4-3 to TRBJ2-7, with 8 bases identical to TRBD2. Germline CDR1 is LGHNA and CDR2 is YSLEER. V trimming: 4 bases; J trimming: 1 base; junction bases outside the gene matches: 12. The CDR3 has 17 residues. This CDR3 is CASSRGIAGSDSYEQYF. The CDR3 DNA is TGCGCCAGCAGCCGGGGTATAGCGGGGTCGGATTCCTACGAGCAGTACTTC.

The chain links TRBV2 to TRBJ2-2; a weak D match, TRBD2 (5 bases). V was clipped by 7 bases and J by 0 bases, with 6 bases between them. Germline CDR1 and CDR2: SNHLY and FYNNEI. This CDR3 has 13 amino acids. The CDR3, as DNA: TGTGCCAGCATCGGGGCGAACACCGGGGAGCTGTTTTTT. This translates into CASIGANTGELFF.

This clone has only a few counts. A junction end diverges from the germline sequence, so it may reflect a read error. This sequence joins TRBV4-1 and TRBJ1-1, with D perhaps TRBD1 (6 bases). The germline gives CDR1 MGHRA, CDR2 YSYEKL. This CDR3 spans 13 amino acids. The CDR3 region has the DNA TGCGCCAGTAGCCACAGGGTGAACACTGAAGCTTTCTTT. Amino acids: CASSHRVNTEAFF.

This chain uses TRBV5-6 with TRBJ1-6, with TRBD1 matching over 9 bases. V was clipped by 3 bases and J by 9 bases; unmatched bases: 7. The CDR3 loop spans 15 amino acids. CDR1 SGHDT and CDR2 YYEEEE come from the germline V gene. The CDR3 spells CASSSPDRGSSPLHF. The CDR3 DNA follows: TGTGCCAGCAGCTCCCCGGACAGGGGAAGTTCACCCCTCCACTTT.

J is TRBJ2-7 and V is TRBV4-2, with 9 bases that match TRBD2. Per the germline V gene, CDR1 is LGHNA and CDR2 is YNFKEQ. The CDR3 has 15 amino acids. The trim removed 1 base at V and 7 bases at J, leaving 8 bases unmatched. DNA of the CDR3: TGTGCCAGCAGCCAAGCGGCGGGAGGGCCTGAAGAGCAGTACTTC. Its translation is CASSQAAGGPEEQYF.

The chain employs TRBV11-2 and TRBJ1-4; no clear D. This CDR3 has 19 amino acids. The V end was cut by 0 bases, the J end by 6 bases, with 23 bases between. Germline values: CDR1 SGHAT, CDR2 FQNNGV. CDR3 in amino acids: CASSLDLSVPGRGHEKLFF. CDR3 DNA sequence: TGTGCCAGCAGCTTAGATCTGTCGGTTCCGGGTCGCGGGCATGAAAAACTGTTTTTT. Full variable domain (remainder filled in from reference TRBV11-2 and TRBJ1-4): EAGVAQSPRYKIIEKRQSVAFWCNPISGHATLYWYQQILGQGPKLLIQFQNNGVVDDSQLPKDRFSAERLKGVDSTLKIQPAKLEDSAVYLCASSLDLSVPGRGHEKLFFGSGTQLSVL.

This clone was recorded once. This chain joins TRBV4-1 and TRBJ2-7; no firm D call. In germline, CDR1 is MGHRA, CDR2 YSYEKL. CDR3 length: 13 amino acids. Trimming took off 0 bases at V and 0 bases at J, with 3 bases between the two ends. In DNA, the CDR3 is TGCGCCAGCAGCCAAGACTTCTCCTACGAGCAGTACTTC. This gives the protein CASSQDFSYEQYF.

The chain combines TRBV6-8 with TRBJ1-2; no clear D. Trimming shortened V by 2 bases and J by 4 bases, and 8 bases separated the two germline ends. The length of the CDR3 is 13 residues. Germline V lookup: CDR1 MNHGY, CDR2 SAAAGT. CDR3 residues: CASSYRVPYGYTF. The DNA for the CDR3 is TGTGCCAGCAGTTACCGGGTTCCCTATGGCTACACCTTC.